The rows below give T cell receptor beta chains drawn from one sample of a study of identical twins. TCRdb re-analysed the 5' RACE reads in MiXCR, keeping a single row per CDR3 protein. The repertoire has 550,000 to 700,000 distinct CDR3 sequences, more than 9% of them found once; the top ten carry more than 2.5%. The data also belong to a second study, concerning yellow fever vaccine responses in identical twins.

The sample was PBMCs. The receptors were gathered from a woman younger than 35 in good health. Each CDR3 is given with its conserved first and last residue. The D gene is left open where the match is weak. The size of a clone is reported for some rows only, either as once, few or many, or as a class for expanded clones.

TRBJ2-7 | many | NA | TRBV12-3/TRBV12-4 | TGTGCCAGCAGTTTCGGGGGGACAACAACGGCCTACGAGCAGTACTTC | CASSFGGTTTAYEQYF
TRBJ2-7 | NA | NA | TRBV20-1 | TGCAGTGCGGCTAGCGCTATCTCCTACGAGCAGTACTTC | CSAASAISYEQYF
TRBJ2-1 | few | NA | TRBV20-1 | TGCAGTGCCCAACCCCTGGCTCTTAGCTCCTACAATGAGCAGTTCTTC | CSAQPLALSSYNEQFF
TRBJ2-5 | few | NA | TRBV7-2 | TGTGCCAGCAGCAAGACACGTGAGACCCAGTACTTC | CASSKTRETQYF
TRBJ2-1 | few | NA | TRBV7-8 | TGTGCCAGCCGGGGGGCCAGTAGCTCCTACAATGAGCAGTTCTTC | CASRGASSSYNEQFF
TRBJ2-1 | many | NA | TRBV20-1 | TGCAGTGCACCAACTAGCTCTCATTCCAATGAGCAGTTCTTC | CSAPTSSHSNEQFF
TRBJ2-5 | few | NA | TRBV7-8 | TGTGCCAGCAGCTTAGCATGGGTTCAAGAGACCCAGTACTTC | CASSLAWVQETQYF
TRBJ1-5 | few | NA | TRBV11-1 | TGTGCCAGCAGCTTAGGTTACAGACGGGGAGGCGCCCCGCAGCCCCAGCATTTT | CASSLGYRRGGAPQPQHF
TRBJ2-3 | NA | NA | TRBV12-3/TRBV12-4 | TGTGCCAGCAGTTTTTTAACGGTCACAGATACGCAGTATTTT | CASSFLTVTDTQYF
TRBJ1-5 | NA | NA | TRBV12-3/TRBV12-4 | TGTGCCAGCAGTTTATACGGGACCCAGGAACATCAGCCCCAGCATTTT | CASSLYGTQEHQPQHF
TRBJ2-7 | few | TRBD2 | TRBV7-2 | TGTGCCAGCAGCCCCTTTTTAGCGGGGGCGGTTTTCTACGAGCAGTACTTC | CASSPFLAGAVFYEQYF
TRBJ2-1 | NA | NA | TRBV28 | TGTGCCAGCAGTTGGGTCCTTCCCAATGAGCAGTTCTTC | CASSWVLPNEQFF
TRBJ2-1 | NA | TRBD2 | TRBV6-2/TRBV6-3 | TGTGCCAGCACCCCAGCGGGATACAATGAGCAGTTCTTC | CASTPAGYNEQFF
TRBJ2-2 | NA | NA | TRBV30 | TGTGCCTGGAATGGGGGCGCGAACACCGGGGAGCTGTTTTTT | CAWNGGANTGELFF
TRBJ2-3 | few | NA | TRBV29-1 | TGCAGCGTTGGCGCCGGAACAGATACGCAGTATTTT | CSVGAGTDTQYF
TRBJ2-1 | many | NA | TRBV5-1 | TGCGCCAGCAGCCCCGGACAGCCCAATGAGCAGTTCTTC | CASSPGQPNEQFF
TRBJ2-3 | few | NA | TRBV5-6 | TGTGCCAGCACCCCGGTCCGGGGCCGAGGGGCAGATACGCAGTATTTT | CASTPVRGRGADTQYF
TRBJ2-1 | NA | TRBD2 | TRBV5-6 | TGTGCCAGCAGCCCAGCGGGGGGAGGCTCCTACAATGAGCAGTTCTTC | CASSPAGGGSYNEQFF
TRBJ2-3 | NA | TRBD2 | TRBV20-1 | TGCAGTGCTACCTCGGGAGGGGCAAGCACAGATACGCAGTATTTT | CSATSGGASTDTQYF
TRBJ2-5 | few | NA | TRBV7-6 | TGTGCCAGCAGCTTCCGGGACTTACAAGAGACCCAGTACTTC | CASSFRDLQETQYF
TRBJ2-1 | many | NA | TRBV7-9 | TGTGCCAGCAGATCAGGGAATGAGCAGTTCTTC | CASRSGNEQFF
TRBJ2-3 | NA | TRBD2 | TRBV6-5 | TGTGCCAGCAGGAAGACAGCGGGGGATACGCAGTATTTT | CASRKTAGDTQYF
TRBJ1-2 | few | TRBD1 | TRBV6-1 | TGTGCCAGCAGTGTCGGACAGGAAATTTATGGCTACACCTTC | CASSVGQEIYGYTF
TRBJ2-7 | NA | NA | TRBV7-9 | TGTGCCAGCAGCCCCCGACAGGCCTACGAGAAGTACTTC | CASSPRQAYEKYF
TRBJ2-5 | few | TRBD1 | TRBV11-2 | TGTGCCAGCAGCGCAAATCTTCGGACAGGGCCCAGAGAGACCCAGTACTTC | CASSANLRTGPRETQYF
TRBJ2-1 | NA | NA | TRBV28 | TGTGCCAGCAGCCACCGTCTGGATGAGCAGTTCTTC | CASSHRLDEQFF
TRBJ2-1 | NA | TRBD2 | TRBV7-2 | TGTGCCAGCAGCTCCAGCGGGGGGGCGTATCATGAGCAGTTCTTC | CASSSSGGAYHEQFF
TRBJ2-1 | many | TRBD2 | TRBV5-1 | TGCGCCAGCCTCCCCTCCGGGACTAGCGGGATGAAGGAGCAGTTCTTC | CASLPSGTSGMKEQFF
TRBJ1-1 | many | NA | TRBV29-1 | TGCAGCGTTGAAGAGGTCATCAGGGTCCCTGAAGCTTTCTTT | CSVEEVIRVPEAFF
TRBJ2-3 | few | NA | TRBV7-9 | TGTGCCAGCAGCTTGAGCAGGGGTGTAGAGTATTTT | CASSLSRGVEYF
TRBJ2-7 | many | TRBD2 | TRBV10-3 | TGTGCCATCAGTGAGTCTCCCAGCGGGGCGTCCTACGAGCAGTACTTC | CAISESPSGASYEQYF
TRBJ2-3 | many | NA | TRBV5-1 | TGCGCCAGCAGCTTGATAGGGACGCAGTATTTT | CASSLIGTQYF
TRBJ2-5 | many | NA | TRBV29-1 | TGCAGCGTTGAAGGCGGGAACCAAGAGACCCAGTACTTC | CSVEGGNQETQYF
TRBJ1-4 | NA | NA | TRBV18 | TGTGCCAGCTCACCAACCGGGTCAACTAATGAAAAACTGTTTTTT | CASSPTGSTNEKLFF
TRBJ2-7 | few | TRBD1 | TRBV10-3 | TGTGCCATCAGGGAGACAGGGGATGACTCCTACGAGCAGTACTTC | CAIRETGDDSYEQYF
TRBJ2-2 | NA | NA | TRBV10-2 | TGCGCCAGCAGTTTGAAGGGGATGTCGAACACCGGGGAGCTGTTTTTT | CASSLKGMSNTGELFF
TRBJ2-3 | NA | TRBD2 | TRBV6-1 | TGTGCCAGCAGCCAAGGACTAGCGTATAGCACAGATACGCAGTATTTT | CASSQGLAYSTDTQYF
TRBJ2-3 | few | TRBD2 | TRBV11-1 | TGTGCCAGCAGCCCTGACCTCTTAGCGGGAGGACGCACAGATACGCAGTATTTT | CASSPDLLAGGRTDTQYF
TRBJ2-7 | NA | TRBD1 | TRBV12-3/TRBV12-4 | TGTGCCAGCAGTCCCTACAGGGGTCTACCCTACGAGCAGTACTTC | CASSPYRGLPYEQYF
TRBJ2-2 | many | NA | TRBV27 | TGTGCCAGCAGTCCGCCAGACAACACCGGGGAGCTGTTTTTT | CASSPPDNTGELFF
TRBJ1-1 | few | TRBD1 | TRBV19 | TGTGCCAGTGGCATCAGGGGGCAAACCACTGAAGCTTTCTTT | CASGIRGQTTEAFF
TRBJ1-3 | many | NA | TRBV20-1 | TGTCAAACCCGGGTTACTGGAAACACCATATATTTT | CQTRVTGNTIYF
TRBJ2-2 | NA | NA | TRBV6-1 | TGTGCCAGCAGCAACGGTCGGGGGCGCAACACCGGGGAGCTGTTTTTT | CASSNGRGRNTGELFF
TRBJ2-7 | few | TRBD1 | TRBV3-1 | TGTGCCAGCAGCCGGGACAGGGGCGGGCAGTACTTC | CASSRDRGGQYF
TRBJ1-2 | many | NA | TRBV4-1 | TGCGCCAGCAGCCAAATGGGCGTTGGCTACACCTTC | CASSQMGVGYTF
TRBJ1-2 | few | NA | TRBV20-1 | TGCAGTGCTAGAGTCCAGGCCTTATCGGTCTATGGCTACACCTTC | CSARVQALSVYGYTF
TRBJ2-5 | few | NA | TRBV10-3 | TGTGCCAGCGAACAGGGAAACGGCTTGGGGACCCAGTACTTC | CASEQGNGLGTQYF
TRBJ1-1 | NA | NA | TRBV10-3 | TGTGCCATCAATACAGCTGAGAACACTGAAGCTTTCTTT | CAINTAENTEAFF
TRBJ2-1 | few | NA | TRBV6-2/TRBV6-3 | TGTGCCAGCAGACCAGACAGTACTGAGCAGTTCTTC | CASRPDSTEQFF
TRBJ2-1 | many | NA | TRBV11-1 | TGTGCCAGCAGCTTACGCGGGGAGTGGTACAATGAGCAGTTCTTC | CASSLRGEWYNEQFF